This T cell receptor (beta chain) was recorded in a study of cytomegalovirus exposure and HLA in healthy donors (dated by TCRdb to the late 2010s). Regarding the research as a whole: According to an earlier analysis of 587 of the donors, about 179 million T cells yielded 95 million to 140 million unique TCR beta sequences and about 300 Gb of sequence data. An early release covering around 630 HLA-typed donors comprised approximately 290 gigabases of sequencing data and approximately 80 million unique TCR sequences. Of the 300 to 500 genotyped donors, approximately 80% were placed in the genetic ancestry cluster associated with self-reported Caucasian donors. The study was designed to test whether signatures of past pathogen exposure could be identified by cataloging public T cell receptors. The T cell repertoires of under 750 subjects were profiled by immunosequencing and related to cytomegalovirus serostatus. A separate validation cohort of over a hundred different subjects was used in addition to the 666-subject first cohort. To predict cytomegalovirus infection status, the study brought together high-throughput TCR immunosequencing, statistical association of individual TCRs with disease status, and machine learning. To study patterns of TCR occurrence, a later analysis re-analyzed previously published TCR beta repertoires from 600 to 750 donors and added high-resolution HLA genotyping. Rather than drawing on any new phenotypic data, the later analysis identified candidate immune exposures from TCR beta sequences and the way those sequences occurred across donors. To decide whether each TCR beta V gene segment behaved as functional or pseudogenic, an earlier analysis of some 570 of the donors relied on high-throughput TCR beta sequencing. Donor age, sex, ethnicity and CMV serostatus were compiled alongside the repertoire data. In a later genetic analysis, genome-wide SNP genotypes for about 55% of the roughly 700 donors were used, and that subset was treated as a discovery cohort. Every discovery cohort repertoire had been produced on one sequencing platform. Both class I and class II loci were covered by HLA typing, at four-digit resolution. Typing coverage varied by locus: roughly 620-640 donors for A, B, C, DRB1 and DQB1; approximately 500 for DQA1; about 590 for DPA1; around 450 for DPB1. About five DR-DQ haplotypes were treated as single units for association and clustering because of strong linkage in the cohort. Across roughly 420 genotyped donors of the cohort, an average of about 220,000 unique TCR beta nucleotide sequences per donor were sequenced, and roughly 20% of those sequences were non-productive. General study outcomes and caveats: In a later analysis, HLA-associated TCR beta chains showed more clonal expansion and lower generation probabilities than non-associated chains that were equally common. The authors suggested that the approach could potentially be extended to other disease states and immunological phenotypes. The cohort was sequenced for TCR beta chains only, and without alpha or paired-chain data the features that could be detected were limited. The classifier was reported to diagnose cytomegalovirus status with high specificity and sensitivity in both the original and validation cohorts. A later analysis associated about 17,000 TCR beta sequences with specific HLA alleles at a false discovery rate of 0.05. In a later genetic analysis, a missense DCLRE1C variant was associated with V-gene and J-gene trimming of TCR beta chains, and the association was replicated in an independent cohort. HLA typing was unavailable for some donors at each locus, so association tests used only the typed subset. Because the 87-base-pair reads could not distinguish some IMGT-functional V segments, including TRBV6-2 and TRBV6-3, those segments were excluded. A group of highly shared sequence variants was considered likely to be a technical artifact of the sequencing pipeline. Sequencing depth was assumed to be roughly uniform across donors in the presence/absence analyses, though that assumption may not hold. Several of the top co-occurrence clusters appeared to be linked to parvovirus B19, influenza, CMV and Epstein-Barr virus, according to a later analysis. According to a later analysis, TCR association rates differed among HLA loci, with DRB1 alleles showing the most associated TCRs and HLA-C alleles showing the fewest. A later genetic analysis reported fewer N-insertions in productive TCRs among donors in an Asian-associated ancestry cluster than the 666-donor mean. Most TCR sequences were seen in very few donors, while some public TCRs were found in many individuals. Because counts were too low, under 20 rarely observed V segments, including chromosome 9 orphons, were left out of the earlier analysis of approximately 500 of the donors. In an earlier analysis of approximately 590 of the donors, most TCR beta V segments appeared in productive rearrangements about 90% or about 30% of the time, broadly matching IMGT annotations. Immune exposure information for the cohort was limited to CMV serostatus. Correlated functional status among segregating V segments might reflect linkage disequilibrium, but an unknown experimental factor could not be ruled out. Assigning TCR associations to individual alleles was difficult when HLA alleles, especially DR and DQ, strongly co-occurred. A further reported finding was that TCR beta sequences accurately predicted the HLA-A and HLA-B alleles for most subjects in the first cohort. In a later analysis, most CMV-associated TCR beta chains were found to appear HLA-restricted, with HLA associations seemingly driven largely by CMV exposure. In the study, approximately 160 TCR beta chains were listed as associated with cytomegalovirus. A few of the identified cytomegalovirus-associated TCR beta chains were confirmed in vitro to be specific for cytomegalovirus antigens.

Including cysteine and phenylalanine, the CDR3 has 13 amino acids. Of the read, only the CDR3 DNA is kept; its 39 bases are in frame from base 1. According to the germline V gene, CDR1 reads SGHVS and CDR2 reads FQNEAQ. Deletion took 1 base off V and 15 bases off J, with a span of 16 bases between the germline ends. The cohort consisted of hundreds of healthy bone marrow donors. All cohort members were sampled while nominally healthy, although unrecorded immune exposures were likely present. The donor was CMV seronegative and belonged to the group of around 350 seronegative cohort members. A peripheral blood sample was provided by each donor, and peripheral blood mononuclear cells were used for TCR beta sequencing. The Qiagen DNeasy Blood Extraction Kit was used to extract genomic DNA from the blood cell samples. A note on this clone: This clone's antigen is unknown. The sample holds no much larger clone one base away, and base qualities are not on file.

The library was produced with the immunoSEQ multiplex PCR assay. A mixture of 60 forward primers for TCR Vbeta segments and 13 reverse primers for TCR Jbeta segments was used in the multiplex PCR. Amplification of the CDR3 region of rearranged TCR beta genes was performed with a multiplex PCR assay on genomic DNA. On the Illumina HiSeq System, the amplified TCR beta libraries were sequenced as 87-base-pair reads. The paper's data handling went like this. A later analysis counted approximately 74 million unique TCR beta chains across the 640 or so repertoires, and some 11 million of these chains were shared by at least two donors. Raw reads were error-corrected and collapsed into unique sequences with a nearest-neighbor algorithm that merged closely related sequences to remove PCR and sequencing errors. V, D and J gene segments were assigned by aligning CDR3 sequences to IMGT reference sequences. For a sequence to be retained, a match of at least six nucleotides was required to both a V gene segment and a J gene segment. Rearrangements were called productive when the CDR3 lacked stop codons and stayed in frame with V and J; all others were non-productive. Following IMGT convention, CDR3 was defined as the stretch from the second conserved V-encoded cysteine to the conserved J-encoded phenylalanine. Sequences without an unambiguous match to a single V gene segment were excluded from the earlier analysis of several hundred of the donors. An earlier analysis of 500 to 700 of the donors classified V segments as functional when productive rearrangements were above 56.7% and as segregating when the standard deviation between donors was above 5%. A statistical classification framework was built for diagnosing cytomegalovirus status from the catalog of TCR beta chain sequences. A later analysis assigned V and J genes by comparing TCR nucleotide sequences with IMGT/GENE-DB human TR gene sequences. A later analysis assigned CDR3 sequences and most-parsimonious VDJ recombination scenarios with the TCRdist pipeline. In a later analysis, each TCR beta chain was defined by its CDR3 amino acid sequence together with its V-gene family, and reads lacking a unique V-gene family were excluded. In a later analysis, around 600 highly shared, low-generation-probability nucleotide sequences were removed to address suspected cross-contamination and a sequencing artifact. For each public chain, a later analysis derived a clonal expansion index from normalized ranks of inferred template counts within each repertoire. A later analysis computed generation probabilities with a VDJ recombination model fitted to out-of-frame rearrangements, and checked the results against IGoR. In a later analysis, TCR-TCR, TCR-HLA and TCR-CMV co-occurrence was scored with hypergeometric tests, and a repertoire-size bias correction was applied to TCR pairs. To estimate false discovery rates, a later analysis permuted the HLA or CMV assignments 20 times. In a later analysis, co-occurring TCRs were grouped using DBSCAN, and TCRdist sequence similarity was added for clustering within HLA-allele-positive subsets. Co-occurrence clustering excluded repertoires with fewer than 30,000 or more than 120,000 public chains, plus five with anomalous nucleotide sharing. TCRdb re-hosts the immuneACCESS table, in-frame sequences only. Its copies lack some clones; in the studies checked, an unresolved V gene accounts for under half of them, and the cause for the rest is not known. D and trimming were read from the DNA, whereas the V and J calls and clone size are those reported in that table. The sample table shows about 150,000 clones, and approximately 57% are seen once. Jointly, the top ten make up about 1.7% of the sample.

The chain links TRBV7-8 with TRBJ2-1, with an unclear D gene assignment. The source is a male donor in good health and CMV-seronegative. Input material: PBMCs. DNA sequence: TGTGCCAGCAGCTTAGTGGCGGCAGACCTTAGGTTCTTC. Protein translation: CASSLVAADLRFF.